This is a list of T cell receptor beta chains from one sample in a study of blood T cell repertoires in COVID-19. Clones were read by immunoSEQ multiplex PCR, and TCRdb kept only the in-frame ones, dropping some. This table holds 80,000 or so clones, around 81% found once. The sample consisted of peripheral blood. The receptors here all came from a man older than 75 with acute or convalescent COVID-19. Both conserved end residues are part of each CDR3. A D gene is named only where the DNA matches it firmly. Rows give clone size only sometimes, using once, few, many, or a class for an expanded clone.

clone_size,j_call,v_call,d_call,cdr3_nt,cdr3_aa
-,TRBJ1-2,TRBV5-6,TRBD1,TGTGCCAGCAGCTCCCGGGACAGGGAGGCCTATGGCTACACCTTC,CASSSRDREAYGYTF
-,TRBJ1-6,TRBV7-9,TRBD1,TGTGCCAGCAGCCTACAGGGGGCGAGCAATTCACCCCTCCACTTT,CASSLQGASNSPLHF
-,TRBJ2-5,TRBV5-5,TRBD2,TGTGCCAGCAGCTTAAATGCGGGAGGGCCCGGAGAGACCCAGTACTTC,CASSLNAGGPGETQYF
-,TRBJ1-2,TRBV5-1,-,TGCGCCAGCAGCCCGGGTCTTTTTAACTATGGCTACACCTTC,CASSPGLFNYGYTF
-,TRBJ2-1,TRBV4-1,TRBD2,TGCGCCAGCAGCCACCCGGGAGGCTCTTACAATGAGCAGTTCTTC,CASSHPGGSYNEQFF
-,TRBJ1-1,TRBV30,-,TGTGCCTGGTTCCGGGGGGTCGGGACTTTCTTT,CAWFRGVGTFF
-,TRBJ1-3,TRBV15,-,TGTGCCACCAGCAGAGGGGCAGAAGGAAACACCATATATTTT,CATSRGAEGNTIYF
-,TRBJ2-7,TRBV7-2,TRBD2,TGTGCCAGCAGCTTAGGAGGGACTAGCGGAACCTACGAGCAGTACTTC,CASSLGGTSGTYEQYF
-,TRBJ1-3,TRBV2,-,TGTGCCAGCAGTTCCGGGACTTCTGGAAACACCATATATTTT,CASSSGTSGNTIYF
-,TRBJ2-7,TRBV18,-,TGTGCCAGCTCACCAGGGGCTTACGAGCAGTACTTC,CASSPGAYEQYF
-,TRBJ2-7,TRBV15,TRBD1,TGTGCCACCAGCAGCCAGACAGGGGGCTTTTACGAGCAGTACTTC,CATSSQTGGFYEQYF
-,TRBJ2-3,TRBV4-2,TRBD1,TGTGCCAGCAGCCAAGTTCCGGGACAGGGGCAGTATTTT,CASSQVPGQGQYF
-,TRBJ2-3,TRBV10-1,TRBD1,TGCGCCAGCAGTGATAGACAGGGTTCCACAGATACGCAGTATTTT,CASSDRQGSTDTQYF
-,TRBJ1-1,TRBV15,TRBD1,TGTGCCACCAGCAGAAAGGACAGGGACACTGAAGCTTTCTTT,CATSRKDRDTEAFF
-,TRBJ2-2,TRBV5-1,TRBD1,TGCGCCAGCAGCTTGGGACAGGGGGCGGTCGGGGAGCTGTTTTTT,CASSLGQGAVGELFF
-,TRBJ2-7,TRBV28,-,TGTGCCAGCAGGGGTCAGGGGAACTCCTACGAGCAGTACTTC,CASRGQGNSYEQYF
once,TRBJ1-3,TRBV28,-,TGTGCCTCTGGTAGCTCTGGAAACACCATATATTTT,CASGSSGNTIYF
-,TRBJ2-5,TRBV2,TRBD1,TGTGCCAGCAGTACAGGGGTTGGGGAGACCCAGTACTTC,CASSTGVGETQYF
-,TRBJ1-2,TRBV19,TRBD1,TGTGCCAGTAGTACCGGACAGGGGATTGGAACTATGCCTGGCTACACCTTC,CASSTGQGIGTMPGYTF
-,TRBJ1-2,TRBV6-5,-,TGTGCCAGCAGCCTAGGAACAGGCTATGGCTACACCTTC,CASSLGTGYGYTF
-,TRBJ1-2,TRBV2,-,TGTGCCAGCACTCAGGGAGGGTTTTACTATGGCTACACCTTC,CASTQGGFYYGYTF
-,TRBJ1-3,TRBV6-5,-,TGTGCCAGCACCCGAGACAGAATGGGAAACACCATATATTTT,CASTRDRMGNTIYF
-,TRBJ1-1,TRBV19,-,TGTGCCAGTAGTATAGATATCTCGGGGGTCACTGAAGCTTTCTTT,CASSIDISGVTEAFF
-,TRBJ1-5,TRBV27,-,TGTGCCAGCACCGTAAATCAGCCCCAGCATTTT,CASTVNQPQHF
-,TRBJ2-5,TRBV27,-,TGTGCCAGCACCCAGGCCGGGGGTGAGACCCAGTACTTC,CASTQAGGETQYF
-,TRBJ1-1,TRBV19,-,TGTGCCAGTAGTTCGTACAGGGAAAACACTGAAGCTTTCTTT,CASSSYRENTEAFF
-,TRBJ1-1,TRBV5-1,TRBD1,TGCGCCAGCAGCTTGGGCATTGGGGGACAGGGGACTGAAGCTTTCTTT,CASSLGIGGQGTEAFF
-,TRBJ2-1,TRBV5-5,-,TGTGCCAGCAGCTTGAATCAGAACTCCTACAATGAGCAGTTCTTC,CASSLNQNSYNEQFF
-,TRBJ2-1,TRBV18,-,TGTGCCAGCTCACCACCGTTTCAGGGGCGAGGGGAGCAGTTCTTC,CASSPPFQGRGEQFF
-,TRBJ2-7,TRBV29-1,TRBD1,TGCAGCGTGGGAGGGGGACAGGGAGCCTACGAGCAGTACTTC,CSVGGGQGAYEQYF
-,TRBJ2-2,TRBV6-2/TRBV6-3,-,TGTGCCAGCAGCCGAGTCGGGGAGCTGTTTTTT,CASSRVGELFF
-,TRBJ2-7,TRBV9,TRBD1,TGTGCCAGCAGCGCAACGGACAGGTCAGAACTCGGGCAGTACTTC,CASSATDRSELGQYF
-,TRBJ2-1,TRBV7-2,-,TGTGCCAGCAGCTTGGGAGCTACGACTAGACGAAGTGAGCAGTTCTTC,CASSLGATTRRSEQFF
-,TRBJ2-3,TRBV5-4,TRBD2,TGTGCCAGCAGCTTGGCCGGGGGGTCAGATACGCAGTATTTT,CASSLAGGSDTQYF
-,TRBJ1-6,TRBV28,-,TGTGCCAGCAATACAGGGAGCTCCTATAATTCACCCCTCCACTTT,CASNTGSSYNSPLHF
few,TRBJ2-7,TRBV5-6,TRBD2,TGTGCCAGCAGCTTGACTAGCGGGTCTACCGGGCAGTACTTC,CASSLTSGSTGQYF
-,TRBJ1-2,TRBV19,-,TGTGCCAGTAGTATCTCGGGGGACTATGGCTACACCTTC,CASSISGDYGYTF
-,TRBJ2-5,TRBV5-1,-,TGCGCCAGCAGCTTCGTGGCAGAACCCCAAGAGACCCAGTACTTC,CASSFVAEPQETQYF
-,TRBJ2-1,TRBV9,TRBD2,TGTGCCAGCAGCGTAGGAAGCGGGAGCTTCTCCTACAATGAGCAGTTCTTC,CASSVGSGSFSYNEQFF
-,TRBJ2-7,TRBV6-5,TRBD2,TGTGCCAGCGGACTAGCGGGACTCAAGGAGCAGTACTTC,CASGLAGLKEQYF
-,TRBJ2-5,TRBV5-1,TRBD2,TGCGCCAGCAGCTTGCTTACTAGCGGGAGGCAAGAGACCCAGTACTTC,CASSLLTSGRQETQYF
-,TRBJ1-6,TRBV28,TRBD1,TGTGCCAGCAGTACCCAGGACAGGGATTCACCCCTCCACTTT,CASSTQDRDSPLHF
-,TRBJ2-3,TRBV18,-,TGTGCCAGCTCACCAAACCCTAAAGATACGCAGTATTTT,CASSPNPKDTQYF
-,TRBJ1-6,TRBV2,TRBD1,TGTGCCAGCAGTGAATCAGGGGGCGAGTATTCACCCCTCCACTTT,CASSESGGEYSPLHF
-,TRBJ2-5,TRBV9,-,TGTGCCAGCAGCGCGCTAGCTCTAGCGGAGACCCAGTACTTC,CASSALALAETQYF
-,TRBJ2-5,TRBV7-3,TRBD2,TGTGCCAGCAGCTTATTGGGACTAGTAAGAGAGACCCAGTACTTC,CASSLLGLVRETQYF
once,TRBJ2-1,TRBV18,-,TGTGCCAGCTCACCAGGCCGGGACATGGCAAATGAGCAGTTCTTC,CASSPGRDMANEQFF
few,TRBJ2-7,TRBV5-4,TRBD1,TGTGCCAGCAGCCTGGACAGGCCAGGCGAGCAGTACTTC,CASSLDRPGEQYF
-,TRBJ2-1,TRBV29-1,TRBD2,TGCAGCGTTCAAAAAGGGCCCCGGACTAGCGGGAGACGGGGAGGGCCCTACAATGAGCAGTTCTTC,CSVQKGPRTSGRRGGPYNEQFF
-,TRBJ2-1,TRBV12-3/TRBV12-4,-,TGTGCCAGCAGTTGGCGGGGTGAGCAGTTCTTC,CASSWRGEQFF
-,TRBJ1-1,TRBV11-3,-,TGTGCCAGCAGCTTATCTATGAACACTGAAGCTTTCTTT,CASSLSMNTEAFF
once,TRBJ2-3,TRBV7-3,TRBD2,TGTGCCAGCAGCCGACGACTAGCGGGTAGCACAGATACGCAGTATTTT,CASSRRLAGSTDTQYF
few,TRBJ1-5,TRBV19,-,TGTGCCAGTAGTTTCCAGGGATATAGCAATCAGCCCCAGCATTTT,CASSFQGYSNQPQHF
-,TRBJ1-1,TRBV12-3/TRBV12-4,-,TGTGCCAGCAGTTTAGGAGAGGGAGAAGCTTTCTTT,CASSLGEGEAFF
-,TRBJ2-5,TRBV7-3,TRBD2,TGTGCCAGCAGCGAAGGGACTAGCGGGCAAGAGACCCAGTACTTC,CASSEGTSGQETQYF
-,TRBJ1-4,TRBV5-1,TRBD1,TGCGCCAGCAGACCCGCAGGGGGCCCTAATGAAAAACTGTTTTTT,CASRPAGGPNEKLFF
-,TRBJ2-2,TRBV13,-,TGTGCCAGCAGCTTAGGGACTGCCCGGAACACCGGGGAGCTGTTTTTT,CASSLGTARNTGELFF
-,TRBJ2-7,TRBV27,-,TGTGCCAGCAGTTCTACAGGAACTGCTACCTACGAGCAGTACTTC,CASSSTGTATYEQYF
-,TRBJ1-3,TRBV6-5,-,TGTGCCAGCCAAACTTTCACAGGCACGGGAAACACCATATATTTT,CASQTFTGTGNTIYF
-,TRBJ2-1,TRBV30,TRBD2,TGTGCCTGGATTCGGACTAGCGGGAGATTCTACAATGAGCAGTTCTTC,CAWIRTSGRFYNEQFF